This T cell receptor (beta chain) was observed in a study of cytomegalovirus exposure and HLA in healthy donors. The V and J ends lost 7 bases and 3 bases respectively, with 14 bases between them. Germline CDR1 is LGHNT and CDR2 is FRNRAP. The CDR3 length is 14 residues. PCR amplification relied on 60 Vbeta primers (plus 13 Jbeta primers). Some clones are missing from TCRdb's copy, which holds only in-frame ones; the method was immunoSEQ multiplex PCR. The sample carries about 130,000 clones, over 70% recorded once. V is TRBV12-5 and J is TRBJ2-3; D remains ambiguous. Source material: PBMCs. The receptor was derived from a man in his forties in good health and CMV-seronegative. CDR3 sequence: CASVPQPRTDTQYF. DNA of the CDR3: TGTGCTAGTGTTCCGCAGCCGCGGACAGATACGCAGTATTTT.